This T cell receptor (beta chain) was obtained from a study of shared clonotypes between healthy human individuals. The table came from immunoSEQ multiplex PCR; TCRdb's copy has only in-frame clones and leaves some out. This table has roughly 500,000 clones, around 80% appearing once. This CDR3 is built from 17 residues. Germline V gene sequence: CDR1 SQVTM, CDR2 ANQGSEA. The J segment lost 2 bases and the V segment lost 4 bases, leaving 10 bases of the junction unmatched. This clonotype was sampled from a woman aged 40 to 49 in good health. Some clones in this sample may be carry-over from other donors' samples. The chain joins TRBV29-1 to TRBJ2-1; the match to TRBD2 covers 11 bases. Sequencing was carried out using PBMCs. As DNA, the CDR3 is TGCAGCGTTGTCGGCAGCCGACTAGCGGGGACCTACAATGAGCAGTTCTTC. Translated: CSVVGSRLAGTYNEQFF.